The 27 T cell receptor beta chains listed next were all sequenced from one sample in a study of beta chain features in type 1 diabetes. The sequenced template was cDNA made from the entire isolated RNA. The protocol was immunoSEQ multiplex PCR, while the TCRdb copy is restricted to in-frame clones and leaves out a portion. The sample carries around 500,000 clones, around 10% recorded once. Sequencing was done on a sample of naive CD4+ T cells from blood. The receptors derive from a woman aged 18-29 years in good health.

There are a few counts of this clone. The rearrangement links TRBV7-2 to TRBJ2-1; TRBD1 might be the D (5 bases). Trimming cost V 0 bases and J 7 bases, with 13 bases left between them. The CDR3 runs 15 residues. Germline CDR1 SGHTA, CDR2 FQGNSA. The CDR3 nucleotides read TGTGCCAGCAGCTTAGCGACAGTGGGCGGAAATGAGCAGTTCTTC. This sequence encodes CASSLATVGGNEQFF. Together with reference TRBV7-2 and TRBJ2-1, the CDR3 gives the full variable domain: GAGVSQSPSNKVTEKGKDVELRCDPISGHTALYWYRQSLGQGLEFLIYFQGNSAPDKSGLPSDRFSAERTGGSVSTLTIQRTQQEDSAVYLCASSLATVGGNEQFFGPGTRLTVL.

This clone occurred a few times. The chain recombines TRBV7-8 with TRBJ1-2, with D hard to call. CDR1 and CDR2 from the germline V gene are SGHVS and FQNEAQ. The CDR3 length is 14 residues. With 5 bases removed from V and 4 bases from J, the gap between germline ends came to 14 bases. As DNA, the CDR3 is TGTGCCAGCAGCCCAGAGGCACCCCGCTATGGCTACACCTTC. Its protein is CASSPEAPRYGYTF.

In its sample, this clone was seen a few times. The V gene is TRBV15, the J gene TRBJ1-2; TRBD1 is a possible D gene (6 bases). CDR1 and CDR2 (germline): LNHNV, YYDKDF (reference sequence). This CDR3 is 12 amino acids long. V lost 2 bases and J 6 bases, leaving 7 bases between the germline ends. The CDR3 reads CATSRSGDGYTF. As DNA, the CDR3 is TGTGCCACCAGCAGATCAGGGGATGGCTACACCTTC.

The chain links TRBV6-1 to TRBJ2-7, with 11 bases identical to TRBD2. This CDR3 contains 14 residues. CDR1 is MNHNS and CDR2 is SASEGT in the germline V gene. The chain's CDR3 is CASSENPSGGLPRV. In DNA, the CDR3 is TGTGCCAGCAGTGAAAATCCTAGCGGGGGGCTTCCCCGCGTC.

This clone was detected a few times. This chain joins TRBV7-3 and TRBJ2-5; no firm D call. The CDR3 is 9 residues long. Germline values: CDR1 SGHTA, CDR2 FQGTGA. V was shortened by 11 bases and J by 1 base, with 2 bases between the two germline ends. The CDR3 DNA follows: TGTGCCTGCCAAGAGACCCAGTACTTC. Translation gives CACQETQYF.

This clone was counted between two and nine times. V is TRBV7-2 and J is TRBJ1-4, with 8 bases aligning to TRBD1. The CDR3 contains 15 residues. In germline, CDR1 is SGHTA, CDR2 FQGNSA. The ends lost 2 bases at V and 3 bases at J; junction bases unmatched: 2. The CDR3 DNA reads as TGTGCCAGCAGCTTACAGGGGGCCCCTAATGAAAAACTGTTTTTT. The encoded protein is CASSLQGAPNEKLFF.

The CDR3 coding sequence is TGTGCCAGCAGCTTAGAAGGGGATGCCCCAGGGAACAATGAGCAGTTCTTC. Translation: CASSLEGDAPGNNEQFF. The J gene is TRBJ2-1, the V gene TRBV11-3; D may be TRBD1 (5 bases). V lost 0 bases and J 5 bases, leaving 17 bases between the germline ends. Germline CDR1 SGHNT, CDR2 YENEEA. The CDR3 has 17 amino acids.

This clone was observed a few times. The chain is built from TRBV7-2 and TRBJ2-3, with 11 nucleotides matching TRBD2. The V segment lost 1 base and the J segment 6 bases; nucleotides outside the gene matches: 3. From germline, CDR1 is SGHTA and CDR2 FQGNSA. This CDR3 has 15 amino acids. CDR3 in amino acids: CASSLVAGGPDTQYF. CDR3 DNA: TGTGCCAGCAGCTTAGTAGCGGGGGGGCCCGATACGCAGTATTTT.

There are a few counts of this clone. This chain joins TRBV7-2 and TRBJ2-5, with D perhaps matching TRBD2 (5 bases). The CDR3 spans 14 residues. V lost 5 bases and J 2 bases, leaving 12 bases between the germline ends. In germline, CDR1 is SGHTA, CDR2 FQGNSA. CDR3 in amino acids: CASSKSRGQETQYF. CDR3 DNA sequence: TGTGCCAGCAGCAAGTCACGGGGACAAGAGACCCAGTACTTC.

The V gene is TRBV28, the J gene TRBJ2-1; tentatively, D is TRBD1 (5 bases). CDR1 is MDHEN and CDR2 is SYDVKM in the germline V gene. The V and J ends lost 7 bases and 3 bases respectively, with 7 bases between them. The length of the CDR3 is 12 residues. CDR3 amino acids: CASTTVYNEQFF. CDR3 nucleotide sequence: TGTGCCAGCACGACAGTCTACAATGAGCAGTTCTTC.

This clone has only a few counts. V gene TRBV5-1 combines with J gene TRBJ2-3; 7 bases map to TRBD1. The V and J ends lost 3 bases and 5 bases, in that order; junction bases with no gene match: 0. This CDR3 contains 12 residues. Germline V lookup: CDR1 SGHRS, CDR2 YFSETQ. This CDR3 reads CASSWDRDTQYF. The CDR3 nucleotides are TGCGCCAGCAGCTGGGACAGAGATACGCAGTATTTT.

This clone was observed a handful of times. J is TRBJ1-4 and V is TRBV4-3; D unclear. Germline values: CDR1 LGHNA, CDR2 YSLEER. There are 16 residues in the CDR3. The V end was cut by 3 bases, the J end by 7 bases, with 18 bases between. CDR3 region: CASSQNVGPRGEKLFF. CDR3 nucleotide sequence: TGCGCCAGCAGCCAGAACGTAGGACCTCGGGGTGAAAAACTGTTTTTT.

This chain links TRBV15 with TRBJ1-1, with D tentatively TRBD1 (6 bases). This CDR3 is 16 amino acids long. The V end was cut by 1 base, the J end by 0 bases, with 12 bases between. Germline V gives CDR1 LNHNV, CDR2 YYDKDF (reference sequence). CDR3 in DNA: TGTGCCACCAGCAGAGTACAGGGAGACATGAACACTGAAGCTTTCTTT. This gives the protein CATSRVQGDMNTEAFF. Using reference TRBV15 and TRBJ1-1 for the parts outside the CDR3, the full variable domain is DAMVIQNPRYQVTQFGKPVTLSCSQTLNHNVMYWYQQKSSQAPKLLFHYYDKDFNNEADTPDNFQSRRPNTSFCFLDIRSPGLGDTAMYLCATSRVQGDMNTEAFFGQGTRLTVV.

In its sample, this clone was seen a few times. The same CDR3 is also encoded by other DNA sequences in this sample. The gene calls are TRBV5-1 and TRBJ2-1; maybe TRBD2 (6 bases). The CDR3 contains 13 residues. Looked up from germline, CDR1 is SGHRS and CDR2 is YFSETQ. V was trimmed by 0 bases and J by 5 bases, leaving 6 bases between them. For the CDR3, the DNA is TGCGCCAGCAGCTTGGGACTAGACAATGAGCAGTTCTTC. Amino acid sequence: CASSLGLDNEQFF.

CDR3 nucleotide sequence: TGCGCCAGCAGCTTGATTTTAAAGAGCTCCGAGCAGTACTTC. This translates into CASSLILKSSEQYF. The chain links TRBV5-1 to TRBJ2-7; D is ambiguous. V was clipped by 1 base and J by 6 bases, with 14 bases between them. CDR3 size: 14 residues. Looked up from germline, CDR1 is SGHRS and CDR2 is YFSETQ.

Here the CDR3 DNA reads TGTGCCAGCAGCTTGTTGGGGGATATGGAGCAGTTCTTC. This encodes CASSLLGDMEQFF. The rearrangement joins TRBV7-2 to TRBJ2-1; D tentatively fits TRBD1 or TRBD2 (5 bases each). Germline V gene sequence: CDR1 SGHTA, CDR2 FQGNSA. This CDR3 spans 13 amino acids. V gave up 3 bases and J gave up 10 bases, with 13 bases separating them.

This clone was detected a few times. The chain recombines TRBV4-2 with TRBJ2-3, with D perhaps matching TRBD2 (6 bases). This CDR3 spans 14 amino acids. CDR1 LGHNA and CDR2 YNFKEQ come from the germline V gene. Trimming removed 0 bases at V and 11 bases at J, with 15 bases between. The DNA for the CDR3 is TGTGCCAGCAGCCAAGAATCGAGTAGGCGGGGGCAGTATTTT. Its translation: CASSQESSRRGQYF.

This clone appeared a few times. V and J are TRBV20-1 and TRBJ1-3; D is undetermined. The CDR3 totals 11 residues. The V and J ends lost 3 bases and 5 bases respectively, with 5 bases between them. Germline CDR1 is DFQATT and CDR2 is SNEGSKA (reference sequence). The CDR3 DNA sequence: TGCAGTGCTAGGTCCCGAAACACCATATATTTT. Its protein product is CSARSRNTIYF.

J is TRBJ2-1 and V is TRBV7-6, with 10 bases aligning to TRBD2. Germline CDR1 is SGHVS and CDR2 is FNYEAQ. The V gene end was trimmed by 5 bases and the J gene end by 4 bases; junction bases not matched to a gene: 5. This CDR3 spans 15 amino acids. The CDR3 sequence: CASSTRLAGYNEQFF. CDR3 nucleotides: TGTGCCAGCAGCACCCGACTAGCGGGTTACAATGAGCAGTTCTTC. Full variable domain (remainder filled in from reference TRBV7-6 and TRBJ2-1): GAGVSQSPRYKVTKRGQDVALRCDPISGHVSLYWYRQALGQGPEFLTYFNYEAQQDKSGLPNDRFSAERPEGSISTLTIQRTEQRDSAMYRCASSTRLAGYNEQFFGPGTRLTVL.

The chain links TRBV4-3 to TRBJ1-4; 11 bases match TRBD1. This CDR3 has 17 amino acids. Germline V gene data show CDR1 as LGHNA and CDR2 as YSLEER. With 4 bases clipped from V and 6 bases from J, the junction kept 10 bases outside the gene matches. For the CDR3, the DNA is TGCGCCAGCAGCCGGAAAATACCGGGACAGGGGGATGAAAAACTGTTTTTT. This translates into CASSRKIPGQGDEKLFF.

The V and J genes are TRBV7-3 and TRBJ2-2, with D unclear. CDR1 SGHTA and CDR2 FQGTGA come from the germline V gene. Trimming removed 5 bases from V and 6 bases from J, with 10 bases in between. The CDR3 covers 13 residues. The CDR3 reads CASSEYGAGELFF. In DNA form, the CDR3 reads TGTGCCAGCAGCGAATATGGGGCCGGGGAGCTGTTTTTT.

Only a few counts were recorded for this clone. The rearrangement links TRBV13 to TRBJ2-7; no reliable D call. The CDR3 sequence is 11 residues long. The germline gives CDR1 PRHDT, CDR2 FYEKMQ (reference sequence). Trimming left V 5 bases short and J 7 bases short, with 9 bases between. CDR3 protein: CASSRLGEQYF. For the CDR3, the DNA is TGTGCCAGCAGCCGCCTGGGGGAGCAGTACTTC.

The rearrangement joins TRBV5-1 to TRBJ2-1; 7 bases are a match to TRBD1. There are 15 residues in the CDR3. The ends lost 1 base at V and 3 bases at J; junction bases unmatched: 4. CDR1 is SGHRS and CDR2 is YFSETQ in the germline V gene. The CDR3 nucleotides are TGCGCCAGCAGCTTGCGGCCAGGGGGCTACAATGAGCAGTTCTTC. Translated, it gives CASSLRPGGYNEQFF. Full variable domain (remainder filled in from reference TRBV5-1 and TRBJ2-1): KAGVTQTPRYLIKTRGQQVTLSCSPISGHRSVSWYQQTPGQGLQFLFEYFSETQRNKGNFPGRFSGRQFSNSRSEMNVSTLELGDSALYLCASSLRPGGYNEQFFGPGTRLTVL.

This clone has only a few counts. V usage is TRBV7-8 and J usage is TRBJ2-3; D ambiguous. The CDR3 length is 16 residues. CDR1 is SGHVS and CDR2 is FQNEAQ in the germline V gene. V dropped 1 base and J dropped 6 bases, with 17 bases sitting between them. The CDR3 DNA follows: TGTGCCAGCAGCTTAGTAATACCAAAGAACGTTGATACGCAGTATTTT. As protein: CASSLVIPKNVDTQYF.

This clone appeared a single time. The V call is TRBV10-3, the J call TRBJ2-2; tentatively, D is TRBD1 (5 bases). Germline V CDR1 and CDR2: ENHRY, SYGVKD. Trimming took off 6 bases at V and 4 bases at J, with 9 bases between the two ends. The CDR3 totals 13 residues. CDR3 protein: CAIRERGTGELFF. The CDR3 DNA reads as TGTGCCATCAGGGAAAGGGGCACCGGGGAGCTGTTTTTT.

With respect to this clone: This specimen includes other DNA sequences encoding the same CDR3. The chain recombines TRBV2 with TRBJ2-5, with D unclear. The CDR3 loop spans 11 amino acids. The germline CDR1 and CDR2 sequences are SNHLY and FYNNEI. V was clipped by 2 bases and J by 5 bases, with 3 bases between them. The CDR3 DNA reads as TGTGCCAGCAGTGAATTGGAGACCCAGTACTTC. Translating gives CASSELETQYF.

The genes are TRBV4-3 and TRBJ2-5; D is unresolved. This CDR3 has 15 residues. V lost 1 base and J 1 base, leaving 10 bases between the germline ends. The V gene's germline CDR1 is LGHNA and CDR2 YSLEER. The CDR3 sequence: CASSQGRLTQETQYF. CDR3 coding DNA: TGCGCCAGCAGCCAAGGGAGACTGACCCAAGAGACCCAGTACTTC.